Shown below are 27 T cell receptor beta chains from a single sample sequenced in a study of blood T cell repertoires in COVID-19. TCRdb keeps only in-frame clones here, not all; method: immunoSEQ multiplex PCR. The sample records around 150,000 clones, roughly 84% being singletons. Sample: peripheral blood. These receptors were collected from a man aged 30 to 39 with COVID-19, enrolled during active disease.

The rearrangement uses TRBV27 and TRBJ1-1; TRBD1 is a possible D gene (6 bases). Trimming shortened V by 4 bases and J by 6 bases, and 18 bases separated the two germline ends. This CDR3 has 15 residues. Germline lookup yields CDR1 MNHEY and CDR2 SMNVEV (reference sequence). The CDR3 loop reads CASSSSYAGAPEAFF. The CDR3 bases are TGTGCCAGCAGTTCCTCCTACGCGGGGGCTCCTGAAGCTTTCTTT.

The chain carries TRBV19 and TRBJ2-7; a possible D gene is TRBD1 (6 bases). Germline CDR1 reads LNHDA; CDR2 reads SQIVND (reference sequence). The length of the CDR3 is 14 residues. V lost 5 bases and J lost 0, with 11 bases in between. CDR3 loop: CASSPRDTSYEQYF. The DNA for the CDR3 is TGTGCCAGTAGTCCCAGGGACACCTCCTACGAGCAGTACTTC.

J is TRBJ1-2 and V is TRBV27; 9 bases map to TRBD1. This CDR3 contains 13 residues. Germline values: CDR1 MNHEY, CDR2 SMNVEV (reference sequence). V lost 4 bases and J lost 7; bases outside the gene matches: 4. This chain's CDR3 is CASSSQGAGGYTF. CDR3 coding DNA: TGTGCCAGCAGTTCACAGGGGGCAGGTGGCTACACCTTC.

This chain joins TRBV6-5 and TRBJ2-7, with D maybe TRBD1 (6 bases). Germline V gene lookup returns CDR1 MNHEY and CDR2 SVGAGI. V gave up 7 bases and J gave up 3 bases, with 16 bases separating them. This CDR3 has 14 amino acids. The CDR3 region has the DNA TGTGCCAGCAATGGACAGACTGGGAGCTACGAGCAGTACTTC. Its translation is CASNGQTGSYEQYF.

The chain recombines TRBV18 with TRBJ1-1; TRBD1 might be the D (6 bases). The CDR3 covers 13 residues. The V gene lost 3 bases and the J gene lost 3 bases, with 8 bases spanning the gap. Germline V gene lookup returns CDR1 KGHSH and CDR2 LQKENI. In DNA form, the CDR3 reads TGTGCCAGCTCACCGGGACAAGACACTGAAGCTTTCTTT. Translation: CASSPGQDTEAFF. Based on the CDR3 plus reference TRBV18 and TRBJ1-1, the full variable domain is NAGVMQNPRHLVRRRGQEARLRCSPMKGHSHVYWYRQLPEEGLKFMVYLQKENIIDESGMPKERFSAEFPKEGPSILRIQQVVRGDSAAYFCASSPGQDTEAFFGQGTRLTVV.

The V and J genes are TRBV28 and TRBJ2-7; 11 nucleotides match TRBD1. The CDR3 covers 17 residues. The junction had 8 bases not matched to a gene; V was cut back by 2 bases and J by 2 bases. Germline assignment: CDR1 MDHEN and CDR2 SYDVKM. CDR3 sequence (DNA): TGTGCCAGCAGTTTAGAGATTTGGACAGGGGGCACCTACGAGCAGTACTTC. Amino acids: CASSLEIWTGGTYEQYF.

There are a few counts of this clone. The sample holds other DNA sequences that translate to the same CDR3. The rearrangement links TRBV29-1 to TRBJ1-1, with D perhaps matching TRBD1 (6 bases). V lost 3 bases and J lost 5, with 19 bases in between. This CDR3 comprises 15 residues. Germline V lookup: CDR1 SQVTM, CDR2 ANQGSEA. The CDR3 DNA is TGCAGCGTTGAGGTTAGCAGGGGAATATCAACTGAAGCTTTCTTT. The encoded protein is CSVEVSRGISTEAFF.

The CDR3 DNA is TGTGCCAGCAGTTACACCCGAGACTCCTACGAGCAGTACTTC. This gives the protein CASSYTRDSYEQYF. This chain connects TRBV6-5 to TRBJ2-7; no firm D call. This CDR3 comprises 14 residues. Germline CDR1 is MNHEY and CDR2 is SVGAGI. Trimming pared 2 bases from V and 0 bases from J, leaving 8 bases between.

CDR3 nucleotides: TGTGCCAGCAGCGAGGTAGGATCCAATCAGCCCCAGCATTTT. Translating gives CASSEVGSNQPQHF. This sequence joins TRBV5-4 and TRBJ1-5; D is unclear. The germline V gene encodes CDR1 SGHNT and CDR2 YYREEE (reference sequence). The CDR3 covers 14 residues. Trimming removed 4 bases at V and 3 bases at J, with 11 bases between. Complete variable domain (other parts from reference TRBV5-4 and TRBJ1-5): ETGVTQSPTHLIKTRGQQVTLRCSSQSGHNTVSWYQQALGQGPQFIFQYYREEENGRGNFPPRFSGLQFPNYSSELNVNALELDDSALYLCASSEVGSNQPQHFGDGTRLSIL.

The gene calls are TRBV4-3 and TRBJ2-2; the match to TRBD2 covers 10 bases. V shed 1 base, J shed 1 base, and the junction held 9 bases outside the gene matches. This CDR3 is 19 amino acids long. Germline CDR1 is LGHNA and CDR2 is YSLEER. The CDR3 bases are TGCGCCAGCAGCCAAGTGGGGGCTAGCGGGAGTTTGAACACCGGGGAGCTGTTTTTT. It is translated as CASSQVGASGSLNTGELFF.

The gene calls are TRBV2 and TRBJ1-1; no clear D. The CDR3 has 14 residues. Germline CDR1 reads SNHLY; CDR2 reads FYNNEI. Trimming stripped 6 bases from V and 1 base from J, with 12 bases between. Here the CDR3 DNA reads TGTGCCAGCAGCGAGGTTAGCAGGAACACTGAAGCTTTCTTT. It is translated as CASSEVSRNTEAFF.

The genes are TRBV29-1 and TRBJ2-2; tentatively, D is TRBD1 (6 bases). Germline loops: CDR1 SQVTM, CDR2 ANQGSEA. The V gene lost 5 bases and the J gene lost 5 bases, with 9 bases spanning the gap. The CDR3 consists of 12 residues. CDR3: CSVRGGTGELFF. The CDR3 coding sequence is TGCAGCGTTAGAGGGGGTACCGGGGAGCTGTTTTTT.

This chain connects TRBV20-1 to TRBJ2-5; tentatively, D is TRBD2 (5 bases). Germline assignment: CDR1 DFQATT and CDR2 SNEGSKA (reference sequence). The CDR3 spans 11 residues. V gave up 3 bases and J gave up 5 bases, with 7 bases separating them. The CDR3 region is CSAREEETQYF. The DNA of the CDR3 is TGCAGTGCTAGGGAGGAGGAGACCCAGTACTTC.

The chain uses TRBV11-3 and TRBJ2-7; 8 positions agree with TRBD1. V was pared by 5 bases and J by 0 bases, with 6 bases of the junction left unmatched. Germline V gene data show CDR1 as SGHNT and CDR2 as YENEEA. The CDR3 is 15 amino acids. The CDR3 nucleotides are TGTGCCAGCAGCCCACAAACAGGGGGCTCCTACGAGCAGTACTTC. It specifies CASSPQTGGSYEQYF.

With regard to this clone: At the DNA level, this CDR3 is encoded by other sequences in the same sample as well. The chain recombines TRBV20-1 with TRBJ2-7; D is uncertain. Per germline, CDR1 DFQATT and CDR2 SNEGSKA (reference sequence). Trimming removed 1 base from V and 4 bases from J, with 5 bases in between. This CDR3 has 11 amino acids. CDR3: CSARGSYEQYF. The CDR3 coding sequence is TGCAGTGCTAGAGGTAGTTACGAGCAGTACTTC.

The V call is TRBV7-8, the J call TRBJ2-7; 7 nucleotides align to TRBD1. The V gene's germline CDR1 is SGHVS and CDR2 FQNEAQ. The V and J ends lost 1 base and 2 bases, in that order; junction bases with no gene match: 2. The CDR3 contains 14 residues. CDR3 residues: CASSLGQGAYEQYF. The CDR3 nucleotides are TGTGCCAGCAGCTTAGGGCAGGGGGCCTACGAGCAGTACTTC.

The chain joins TRBV7-9 to TRBJ2-7; 10 nucleotides agree with TRBD1. The CDR3 has 14 residues. Germline CDR1 reads SEHNR; CDR2 reads FQNEAQ (reference sequence). Trimming removed 0 bases from V and 6 bases from J; junction bases left unmatched: 2. Written as DNA, the CDR3 is TGTGCCAGCAGCTTAGCGGGACAGGGGCCCGAGCAGTACTTC. Translated, it gives CASSLAGQGPEQYF.

This sequence joins TRBV5-6 and TRBJ2-5; TRBD2 aligns across 7 bases. The CDR3 has 15 amino acids. Losses at the gene ends were 2 bases for V and 5 bases for J; bases not matched to a gene: 9. Germline loops: CDR1 SGHDT, CDR2 YYEEEE. The DNA for the CDR3 is TGTGCCAGCAGCTTTCTGGCGGGAGCGGGCGAGACCCAGTACTTC. Its protein is CASSFLAGAGETQYF.

The chain combines TRBV6-1 with TRBJ1-1; D is unclear. Between the trimmed V and J ends, which lost 0 bases and 10 bases, there was a span of 12 bases. This CDR3 contains 13 residues. Germline CDR1 reads MNHNS; CDR2 reads SASEGT. As DNA, the CDR3 is TGTGCCAGCAGTGAAGCGGGAGACCTGGGAGCTTTCTTT. Translating it yields CASSEAGDLGAFF.

This chain connects TRBV5-6 to TRBJ2-7, with a possible D match to TRBD1 (6 bases). Looked up from germline, CDR1 is SGHDT and CDR2 is YYEEEE. The CDR3 is 12 amino acids. CDR3 sequence (DNA): TGTGCCAGCAGCTTGCGAGTAGGGGACAAATGGGTC. This encodes CASSLRVGDKWV.

This clone has only one observation. The rearrangement joins TRBV7-6 to TRBJ2-1, with a weak D call TRBD2 (5 bases). The V end lost 6 bases, the J end lost 8 bases, and 17 bases lay between the germline ends. This CDR3 region has 14 residues. CDR1 and CDR2 (germline): SGHVS, FNYEAQ. The CDR3 loop is CASSSEDGKDEQFF. In DNA form, the CDR3 reads TGTGCCAGCAGTTCCGAGGACGGGAAGGATGAGCAGTTCTTC. The complete variable domain, with remaining parts taken from reference TRBV7-6 and TRBJ2-1, reads GAGVSQSPRYKVTKRGQDVALRCDPISGHVSLYWYRQALGQGPEFLTYFNYEAQQDKSGLPNDRFSAERPEGSISTLTIQRTEQRDSAMYRCASSSEDGKDEQFFGPGTRLTVL.

The chain carries TRBV4-1 and TRBJ2-1; no clear D. Germline V gene lookup returns CDR1 MGHRA and CDR2 YSYEKL. This CDR3 region has 12 residues. Trimming took off 5 bases at V and 3 bases at J, with 5 bases between the two ends. Here the CDR3 reads CASSGLYNEQFF. The CDR3 DNA sequence: TGCGCCAGCAGCGGGCTCTACAATGAGCAGTTCTTC.

The V gene is TRBV24-1, the J gene TRBJ2-5, with 8 bases matching TRBD2. CDR1 and CDR2 from the germline V gene are KGHDR and SFDVKD. The V and J ends lost 1 base and 1 base, in that order; junction bases with no gene match: 1. CDR3 length: 15 amino acids. The CDR3 loop is CATSDFGGGQETQYF. CDR3 bases: TGTGCCACCAGTGATTTCGGGGGGGGCCAAGAGACCCAGTACTTC.

The V and J genes are TRBV4-1 and TRBJ2-7, with 8 bases fitting TRBD2. CDR3 length: 17 residues. Trimming at V came to 0 bases and at J to 3 bases, leaving 10 bases not matched to a gene. CDR1 is MGHRA and CDR2 is YSYEKL in the germline V gene. The CDR3 DNA reads TGCGCCAGCAGCCAAGATCTGAGTAGCGGGGTCTTCTACGAGCAGTACTTC. Translating gives CASSQDLSSGVFYEQYF.

This chain links TRBV5-1 with TRBJ1-1; maybe TRBD1 (5 bases). Germline V gene sequence: CDR1 SGHRS, CDR2 YFSETQ. CDR3 size: 14 residues. With 0 bases removed from V and 3 bases from J, the gap between germline ends came to 9 bases. The CDR3 sequence is CASSLVGGDTEAFF. DNA of the CDR3: TGCGCCAGCAGCTTGGTCGGGGGAGACACTGAAGCTTTCTTT.

The chain uses TRBV7-9 and TRBJ2-1; 9 bases map to TRBD2. This CDR3 is built from 18 residues. Germline values: CDR1 SEHNR, CDR2 FQNEAQ (reference sequence). The J segment lost 5 bases and the V segment lost 0 bases, leaving 11 bases of the junction unmatched. The CDR3 here is CASSLALGVAGVDNEQFF. The DNA of the CDR3 is TGTGCCAGCAGCTTAGCGCTGGGGGTAGCGGGAGTTGACAATGAGCAGTTCTTC.

The chain recombines TRBV7-2 with TRBJ2-7; D is unclear. Germline CDR1 and CDR2: SGHTA and FQGNSA. V was pared by 0 bases and J by 3 bases, with 9 bases between. This CDR3 comprises 14 residues. This CDR3 reads CASSLAPDNYEQYF. CDR3 nucleotides: TGTGCCAGCAGCTTAGCTCCAGACAACTACGAGCAGTACTTC.